One and the same sample provided the 12 T cell receptor beta chains below, sequenced in a study of shared clonotypes between healthy human individuals (dated by TCRdb to the early 2020s). Library preparation employed the immunoSEQ multiplex PCR assay. TCRdb's version of the immuneACCESS table is confined to in-frame rearrangements and falls short of the full clone set. An unresolved V gene accounts for under half of the shortfall where checked; the remainder is of unknown origin. Counted in this sample were about 2 million clones; roughly 94% of them appeared once. Jointly, the top ten make up 0.9% to 1.5% of the sample. CD8 naive samples were obtained by positive selection for CCR7 among CD45RO-negative cells, yielding a CD45RA+CCR7+ population from which TemRA cells were excluded. The sample comprised naive CD8+ T cells sorted from blood. The meaning of the sample's cell subset or site label: CD45RA+CCR7+. These receptor sequences come from a man aged 18 to 35 in good health.

This clone has just one count. The chain joins TRBV2 to TRBJ2-7, with D possibly matching TRBD2 (6 bases). Deletions cut 7 bases from V and 4 bases from J, with 11 bases between. The germline CDR1 and CDR2 sequences are SNHLY and FYNNEI. This CDR3 region has 12 residues. As DNA, the CDR3 is TGTGCCAGCAAGACGGGACTTTACGAGCAGTACTTC. Protein product: CASKTGLYEQYF.

The chain combines TRBV9 with TRBJ2-3; perhaps TRBD2 as D (6 bases). The CDR3 spans 17 residues. With 0 bases removed from V and 0 bases from J, the gap between germline ends came to 14 bases. CDR1 and CDR2 from the germline V gene are SGDLS and YYNGEE. The CDR3 region is CASSVGLASDSTDTQYF. The CDR3 nucleotides are TGTGCCAGCAGCGTAGGTCTAGCTAGCGACAGCACAGATACGCAGTATTTT.

This clone is a singleton in its sample. The chain joins TRBV12-2 to TRBJ2-5; TRBD1, the table's D call, was not compared with the DNA. TRBV12-2 counts as a pseudogene. This CDR3 region has 14 residues. CDR3 sequence reads: CASRFFQGGETQYF. In DNA, the CDR3 is TGTGCAAGTCGCTTTTTCCAGGGTGGAGAGACCCAGTACTTC.

The chain couples TRBV7-9 to TRBJ2-5; TRBD2 matches at 10 bases. This CDR3 is 14 amino acids long. The germline CDR1 and CDR2 sequences are SEHNR and FQNEAQ (reference sequence). Losses at the gene ends were 7 bases for V and 3 bases for J; bases not matched to a gene: 5. In DNA, the CDR3 is TGTGCCAGCAAACTTAGCGGGGGGAAAGAGACCCAGTACTTC. Translation gives CASKLSGGKETQYF.

This sequence joins TRBV19 and TRBJ2-1; D possibly corresponds to TRBD1 (6 bases). This CDR3 has 14 amino acids. Germline assignment: CDR1 LNHDA and CDR2 SQIVND (reference sequence). V gave up 5 bases and J gave up 7 bases, with 15 bases separating them. The CDR3 nucleotides read TGTGCCAGTAGTTTCGGACAGTCCATGAATGAGCAGTTCTTC. Translated: CASSFGQSMNEQFF.

The chain joins TRBV11-2 to TRBJ1-2, with D possibly TRBD1 on 6 matching bases. V lost 0 bases to trimming and J lost 4 bases, with 27 bases between them. The CDR3 has 20 amino acids. Germline V gives CDR1 SGHAT, CDR2 FQNNGV. For the CDR3, the DNA is TGTGCCAGCAGCTTAGAAGGCAGCAGGGGTAGGGGCAGACCTGGCTATGGCTACACCTTC. Translated, it gives CASSLEGSRGRGRPGYGYTF.

The V and J genes are TRBV9 and TRBJ1-2; D uncertain. The CDR3 totals 13 residues. V was pared by 4 bases and J by 2 bases, with 9 bases between. From germline, CDR1 is SGDLS and CDR2 YYNGEE. This CDR3 is CASSPDPNYGYTF. In nucleotides, the CDR3 is TGTGCCAGCAGCCCCGACCCGAACTATGGCTACACCTTC.

The chain uses TRBV6-5 and TRBJ2-7; TRBD1 agrees at 7 bases. The germline V gene has CDR1 MNHEY and CDR2 SVGAGI. CDR3 length: 15 residues. Losses at the gene ends were 2 bases for V and 1 base for J; bases not matched to a gene: 5. In DNA, the CDR3 is TGTGCCAGCAGTTACGCGCCGGGACAGTCCTACGAGCAGTACTTC. Its translation: CASSYAPGQSYEQYF.

The V call is TRBV7-8, the J call TRBJ1-2; a possible D gene is TRBD1 (5 bases). CDR1 is SGHVS and CDR2 is FQNEAQ in the germline V gene. Trimming took 1 base from V and 7 from J, leaving 16 bases between them. This CDR3 has 15 amino acids. The CDR3 reads CASSLESRERGGYTF. CDR3 in DNA: TGTGCCAGCAGCTTAGAATCCAGGGAGAGGGGTGGCTACACCTTC.

The gene calls are TRBV7-2 and TRBJ2-2, with TRBD1 matching 7 bases. Looked up from germline, CDR1 is SGHTA and CDR2 is FQGNSA. The CDR3 loop spans 15 amino acids. V dropped 4 bases and J dropped 7; count of bases not matched to a gene: 9. The CDR3: CASSSTGLGDGELFF. CDR3 nucleotides: TGTGCCAGCAGCTCGACAGGGTTAGGGGACGGGGAGCTGTTTTTT.

The gene calls are TRBV4-1 and TRBJ2-3, with D possibly TRBD2 on 5 matching bases. CDR3 length: 16 amino acids. The germline V and J ends were trimmed by 6 bases and 2 bases, with 18 bases remaining between them. The germline V gene has CDR1 MGHRA and CDR2 YSYEKL. CDR3 region: CASRRAPPGLTDTQYF. For the CDR3, the DNA is TGCGCCAGCAGGAGGGCCCCCCCGGGCCTCACAGATACGCAGTATTTT.

V gene TRBV4-2 combines with J gene TRBJ1-1; a possible D gene is TRBD1 (5 bases). The CDR3 contains 16 residues. Germline assignment: CDR1 LGHNA and CDR2 YNFKEQ. V was pared by 1 base and J by 3 bases, with 15 bases between. CDR3 DNA sequence: TGTGCCAGCAGCCAAGGGTTGGGAGGGGAGGACACTGAAGCTTTCTTT. The encoded protein is CASSQGLGGEDTEAFF.